This is a list of T cell receptor beta chains from one sample in a study of CD8 T cells in Susac syndrome. TCRdb reanalysed the immunoSEQ multiplex PCR reads using MiXCR and keeps one entry per CDR3 protein. Of 100,000 to 150,000 distinct CDR3 sequences in the sample, about 95% were seen once. Material: CD4+ T cells from PBMCs. All receptors derive from a human donor in good health. CDR3s include the opening cysteine and the closing phenylalanine or tryptophan. The D gene is left open where the match is weak. Expanded clones get a size class; other rows say once, few or many, or leave the size out.

cdr3_aa | cdr3_nt | j_call | d_call | v_call | clone_size
CASSYRANQPQHF | TGTGCCAGCAGTTACAGGGCCAATCAGCCCCAGCATTTT | TRBJ1-5 | NA | TRBV7-2 | NA
CATSRDSQRSNQPQHF | TGTGCCACCAGCAGAGACTCCCAGCGGAGCAATCAGCCCCAGCATTTT | TRBJ1-5 | NA | TRBV15 | NA
CASSLQGPNEKLFF | TGTGCCAGCAGCCTGCAGGGGCCTAATGAAAAACTGTTTTTT | TRBJ1-4 | NA | TRBV2 | NA
CASPKAGQAQYF | TGTGCCAGCCCTAAAGCGGGGCAGGCCCAGTACTTC | TRBJ2-5 | TRBD2 | TRBV7-2 | NA
CASTPLAGEIGEQFF | TGTGCCAGCACCCCACTAGCGGGAGAAATCGGTGAGCAGTTCTTC | TRBJ2-1 | TRBD2 | TRBV2 | NA
CATRGQGGGYTF | TGTGCCACCCGAGGACAGGGGGGTGGCTACACCTTC | TRBJ1-2 | TRBD1 | TRBV19 | NA
CASSPGVWDVKMRAGANVLTF | TGTGCCAGCTCACCGGGCGTATGGGACGTGAAAATGCGTGCTGGGGCCAACGTCCTGACTTTC | TRBJ2-6 | NA | TRBV18 | NA
CASSPFGGLTYEQYF | TGTGCCAGCAGTCCCTTCGGGGGGCTGACCTACGAGCAGTACTTC | TRBJ2-7 | NA | TRBV2 | NA
CASSDQQTGKNIQYF | TGTGCCAGCAGTGATCAGCAAACAGGCAAAAACATTCAGTACTTC | TRBJ2-4 | NA | TRBV2 | NA
CASSGGAGQNTGELFF | TGTGCCAGCAGTGGAGGAGCAGGGCAGAACACCGGGGAGCTGTTTTTT | TRBJ2-2 | NA | TRBV6-4 | NA
CSTRTGSGNTIYF | TGCAGCACCAGGACAGGTAGTGGAAACACCATATATTTT | TRBJ1-3 | TRBD1 | TRBV29-1 | NA
CASSLVRAPPSSYEQYF | TGTGCCAGCAGCTTAGTCCGCGCTCCCCCCAGCTCCTACGAGCAGTACTTC | TRBJ2-7 | NA | TRBV13 | NA
CASSLDNSGANVLTF | TGCGCCAGCAGCTTAGACAACTCTGGGGCCAACGTCCTGACTTTC | TRBJ2-6 | NA | TRBV5-1 | NA
CSVRLGGYNEQFF | TGCAGCGTCAGACTAGGGGGCTACAATGAGCAGTTCTTC | TRBJ2-1 | NA | TRBV29-1 | NA
CASSVPGTGSYNEQFF | TGCGCCAGCAGCGTTCCCGGGACAGGGTCCTACAATGAGCAGTTCTTC | TRBJ2-1 | TRBD1 | TRBV4-1 | NA
CASSPQGRSQPQHF | TGCGCCAGCAGCCCACAGGGAAGGAGTCAGCCCCAGCATTTT | TRBJ1-5 | NA | TRBV5-1 | NA
CASSRRQGYEQYF | TGTGCCAGCAGCCGGCGACAGGGCTACGAGCAGTACTTC | TRBJ2-7 | TRBD1 | TRBV3-1 | NA
CASSSYRAKQYF | TGCGCCAGCAGCTCATACAGGGCCAAGCAGTACTTC | TRBJ2-7 | NA | TRBV23-1 | once
CARGLYGYTF | TGCGCCAGGGGCCTTTATGGCTACACCTTC | TRBJ1-2 | NA | TRBV23-1 | NA
CASSFTSSPNQPQHF | TGTGCCAGCAGCTTTACGTCAAGCCCCAATCAGCCCCAGCATTTT | TRBJ1-5 | NA | TRBV11-2 | NA
CASNSGGGGQPQHF | TGTGCCAGCAACTCGGGGGGGGGCGGTCAGCCCCAGCATTTT | TRBJ1-5 | NA | TRBV28 | NA
CASSPWTGPSYEQYF | TGTGCCAGCTCCCCCTGGACAGGGCCCTCCTACGAGCAGTACTTC | TRBJ2-7 | TRBD1 | TRBV18 | NA
CASETGPNQPQHF | TGTGCCAGCGAAACGGGCCCCAATCAGCCCCAGCATTTT | TRBJ1-5 | NA | TRBV2 | NA
CSARDPSGRTGELFF | TGCAGTGCTAGAGATCCGAGCGGGAGGACCGGGGAGCTGTTTTTT | TRBJ2-2 | TRBD2 | TRBV20-1 | once
CATRSGSGETQYF | TGTGCCACCCGTAGCGGGAGCGGGGAGACCCAGTACTTC | TRBJ2-5 | TRBD2 | TRBV2 | NA
CASSRASRLNTEAFF | TGTGCCAGCAGCAGGGCTAGTCGACTGAACACTGAAGCTTTCTTT | TRBJ1-1 | NA | TRBV28 | NA
CASSSNLPSGSNTGELFF | TGTGCCAGCAGCTCAAACCTGCCTAGCGGGTCGAACACCGGGGAGCTGTTTTTT | TRBJ2-2 | TRBD2 | TRBV7-2 | NA
CSVGTGVTGANVLTF | TGCAGCGTTGGCACAGGAGTTACTGGGGCCAACGTCCTGACTTTC | TRBJ2-6 | NA | TRBV29-1 | NA
CASSSPSGRIGGTDTQYF | TGTGCCAGCAGCTCCCCGAGCGGGAGGATCGGTGGGACAGATACGCAGTATTTT | TRBJ2-3 | TRBD2 | TRBV5-4 | NA
CASSQVGGRSYEQYF | TGTGCCAGCAGCCAAGTGGGAGGTCGCTCCTACGAGCAGTACTTC | TRBJ2-7 | NA | TRBV3-1 | NA
CASSLHSSARTYNEQFF | TGTGCCAGCAGTTTACACTCCTCAGCGAGAACCTACAATGAGCAGTTCTTC | TRBJ2-1 | NA | TRBV28 | NA
CAISATREQYF | TGTGCCATCAGTGCCACGCGGGAGCAGTACTTC | TRBJ2-7 | NA | TRBV10-3 | NA
CASSQDKRVDTGELFF | TGTGCCAGCAGCCAAGATAAGAGGGTCGACACCGGGGAGCTGTTTTTT | TRBJ2-2 | NA | TRBV4-2 | NA
CASSPRVGFNQPQHF | TGTGCCAGCAGTCCCCGGGTAGGATTCAATCAGCCCCAGCATTTT | TRBJ1-5 | NA | TRBV28 | once
CASSLAGEYEQYF | TGTGCCAGCAGTTTAGCGGGAGAATACGAGCAGTACTTC | TRBJ2-7 | TRBD2 | TRBV6-6 | NA
CASSQDRLYPRQGLGEAFF | TGTGCCAGCAGCCAAGACCGCTTGTATCCGCGACAGGGCTTAGGTGAAGCTTTCTTT | TRBJ1-1 | TRBD1 | TRBV3-1 | NA
CASKTESSYEQYF | TGTGCCAGTAAGACAGAAAGCTCCTACGAGCAGTACTTC | TRBJ2-7 | NA | TRBV28 | NA
CASSLVGTTQETQYF | TGTGCCAGCAGCTTAGTAGGGACGACACAAGAGACCCAGTACTTC | TRBJ2-5 | NA | TRBV7-2 | NA
CASSQHSAGGTHEQYF | TGTGCCAGCAGCCAGCATTCAGCGGGAGGAACCCACGAGCAGTACTTC | TRBJ2-7 | TRBD2 | TRBV3-1 | NA
CASSETRSQYF | TGTGCCAGCAGTGAAACAAGGTCCCAGTACTTC | TRBJ2-5 | NA | TRBV28 | NA
CASSFTGVGEQFF | TGTGCCAGCAGCTTCACAGGGGTGGGTGAGCAGTTCTTC | TRBJ2-1 | TRBD1 | TRBV7-9 | NA
CASSQMANEKLFF | TGTGCCAGCAGCCAAATGGCAAATGAAAAACTGTTTTTT | TRBJ1-4 | NA | TRBV3-1 | NA